The T cell receptor (beta chain) described here comes from a study of T cell repertoires in cytomegalovirus infection. Comment on this clonotype: Its target is not known.

TCRdb recomputed calls from the reads with MiXCR, one row per CDR3 protein. The sample holds 550,000 to 700,000 distinct CDR3 sequences, over 35% seen once. V lost 0 bases and J lost 2, with 10 bases in between. Germline CDR1 reads MGHRA; CDR2 reads YSYEKL. The CDR3 totals 15 residues. This TCR was sampled from a human donor in good health (CMV status not recorded). Some clones in this sample may be carry-over from other donors' samples. V and J are TRBV4-1 and TRBJ1-2; D may be TRBD1 (5 bases). The material sequenced was cultured PBMCs, taken from culture after CMV antigen stimulation. The CDR3 DNA is TGCGCCAGCAGCCAAGATCGTCGGGGGAACTATGGCTACACCTTC. Translation gives CASSQDRRGNYGYTF.